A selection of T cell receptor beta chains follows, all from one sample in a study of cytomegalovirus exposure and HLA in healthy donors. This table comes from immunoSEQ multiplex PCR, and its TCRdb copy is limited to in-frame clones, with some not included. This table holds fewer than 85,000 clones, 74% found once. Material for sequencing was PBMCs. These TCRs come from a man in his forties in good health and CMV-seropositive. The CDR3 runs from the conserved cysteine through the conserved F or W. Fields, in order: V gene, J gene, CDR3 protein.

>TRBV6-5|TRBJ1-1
CASSPNGQEATEAFF
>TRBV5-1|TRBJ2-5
CASSSGTGGGETQYF
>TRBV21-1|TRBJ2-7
CASSKVGHPYEQYF
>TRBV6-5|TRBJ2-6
CASIALSGANVLTF
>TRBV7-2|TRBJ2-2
CASSLTGGTGELFF
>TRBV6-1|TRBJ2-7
CASRGLAGVYEQYF
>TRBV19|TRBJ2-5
CASSTNSGSGETQYF
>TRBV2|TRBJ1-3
CASSPGQGISGNTIYF
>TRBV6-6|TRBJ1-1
CASRTPGQDRTTFF
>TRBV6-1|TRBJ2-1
CASIRTSGYNEQFF
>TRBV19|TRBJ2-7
CASSGTATRGNYEQYF
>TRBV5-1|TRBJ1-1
CASSLATGVPEAFF
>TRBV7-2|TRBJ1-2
CASSLSPAGEGYTF
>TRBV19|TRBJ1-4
CASSRGQGEEKLFF
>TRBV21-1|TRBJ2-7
CASSKSVFFWRYEQYF
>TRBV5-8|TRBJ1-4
CASSSPQGRGEKLFF
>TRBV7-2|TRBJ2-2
CASSLVEAGELFF
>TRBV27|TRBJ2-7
CASRERQGFYEQYF
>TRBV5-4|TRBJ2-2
CASSLGLAGATGELFF
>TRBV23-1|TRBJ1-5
CASSHSRKTGGNQPQHF
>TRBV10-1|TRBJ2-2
CASSDGQANTGELFF
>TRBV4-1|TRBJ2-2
CASSQVLGQGRAGELFF
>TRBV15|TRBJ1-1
CATSRERDGGGAFF
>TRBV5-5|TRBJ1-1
CASGTGRTEAFF
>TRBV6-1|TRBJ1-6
CASSVRNSPLHF
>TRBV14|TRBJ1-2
CASSRRGRGDRTYGYTF
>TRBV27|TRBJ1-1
CASSLRAGVNTEAFF